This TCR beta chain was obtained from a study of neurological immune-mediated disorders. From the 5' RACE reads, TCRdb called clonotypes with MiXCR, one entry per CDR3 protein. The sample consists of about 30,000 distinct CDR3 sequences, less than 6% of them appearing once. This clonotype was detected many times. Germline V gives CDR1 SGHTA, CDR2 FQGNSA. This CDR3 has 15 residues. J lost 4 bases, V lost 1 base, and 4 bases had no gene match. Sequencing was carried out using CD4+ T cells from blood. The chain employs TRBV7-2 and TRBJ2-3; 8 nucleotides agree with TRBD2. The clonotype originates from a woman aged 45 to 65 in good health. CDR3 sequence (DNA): TGTGCCAGCAGCTTAGGGGGGACTAGTTCAGATACGCAGTATTTT. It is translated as CASSLGGTSSDTQYF.